This entry lists 20 T cell receptor beta chains sequenced from one sample in a study of blood T cell repertoires in COVID-19. Method: immunoSEQ multiplex PCR; TCRdb's copy keeps in-frame clones and lacks some. The profile shows 110,000 or so clones, about 87% of them singletons. Sequenced: peripheral blood. The receptors shown here come from a human donor in a cohort sampled during active COVID-19.

In DNA form, the CDR3 reads TGTGCCAGCAGCTGGCTGAGCGGGGGAGGCACAGATACGCAGTATTTT. It yields the protein CASSWLSGGGTDTQYF. The chain is built from TRBV5-6 and TRBJ2-3, with TRBD2 identical over 8 bases. The V gene end was trimmed by 3 bases and the J gene end by 1 base; junction bases not matched to a gene: 7. CDR3 length equals 16 residues. Germline CDR1 reads SGHDT; CDR2 reads YYEEEE.

This CDR3 reads CASSLLGRGHEQYF. The CDR3 bases are TGTGCCAGCAGTTTACTGGGCAGGGGGCACGAGCAGTACTTC. This chain connects TRBV28 to TRBJ2-7; 8 bases are a match to TRBD1. With V trimmed by 2 bases and J by 5 bases, 5 bases remained unmatched. This CDR3 region has 14 residues. Germline CDR1 MDHEN, CDR2 SYDVKM.

The V gene is TRBV18, the J gene TRBJ2-1; tentatively, D is TRBD1 (6 bases). The V gene lost 2 bases and the J gene lost 5 bases, with 10 bases spanning the gap. The CDR3 spans 14 residues. The germline CDR1 and CDR2 sequences are KGHSH and LQKENI. CDR3 in amino acids: CASSPEDSNNEQFF. The CDR3 DNA follows: TGTGCCAGCTCACCAGAGGACAGTAACAATGAGCAGTTCTTC.

The rearrangement uses TRBV3-1 (or the pseudogene TRBV3-2) and TRBJ2-5, with a tentative D call TRBD2 (7 bases). The ends were cut back, 1 base at V and 5 bases at J, with 14 bases in the middle. Germline assignment: CDR1 LGHDT and CDR2 YNNKEL (reference sequence). The CDR3 spans 15 residues. The CDR3 nucleotides read TGTGCCAGCAGCCAAGGAGGGGGGGGCCGGGAGACCCAGTACTTC. This codes for CASSQGGGGRETQYF.

The V gene is TRBV27, the J gene TRBJ1-4; TRBD1 matches 8 bases. CDR3 size: 14 residues. Trimming cost V 7 bases and J 8 bases; bases outside gene matches: 9. Looked up from germline, CDR1 is MNHEY and CDR2 is SMNVEV (reference sequence). The CDR3 is CASTWTGRGEKLFF. DNA of the CDR3: TGTGCCAGCACCTGGACAGGGAGGGGGGAAAAACTGTTTTTT.

This clone was picked up one time. The chain recombines TRBV4-3 with TRBJ2-2; D is ambiguous. V lost 4 bases to trimming and J lost 0 bases, with 6 bases between them. CDR1 LGHNA and CDR2 YSLEER come from the germline V gene. CDR3 size: 14 residues. CDR3 bases: TGCGCCAGCAGCCCGGTCGCGAACACCGGGGAGCTGTTTTTT. This gives the protein CASSPVANTGELFF.

The gene calls are TRBV6-1 and TRBJ2-7, with 14 nucleotides matching TRBD2. CDR3 length equals 18 residues. Trimming removed 1 base from V and 4 bases from J; junction bases left unmatched: 9. Per the germline V gene, CDR1 is MNHNS and CDR2 is SASEGT. In nucleotides, the CDR3 is TGTGCCAGCAGTGAAGATAGGGGGACTAGCGGGAGTCCATACGAGCAGTACTTC. It encodes CASSEDRGTSGSPYEQYF.

This chain's CDR3 is CASSLATPGPNYEQFF. Here the CDR3 DNA reads TGTGCCAGCAGTTTGGCCACACCAGGGCCTAATTATGAGCAGTTCTTC. V gene TRBV27 combines with J gene TRBJ2-1, with D possibly TRBD1 on 5 matching bases. CDR1 MNHEY and CDR2 SMNVEV come from the germline V gene (reference sequence). Trimming removed 3 bases from V and 8 bases from J, with 20 bases in between. The CDR3 length is 16 residues.

The genes are TRBV15 and TRBJ1-6, with 8 nucleotides matching TRBD1. Trimming cost V 0 bases and J 7 bases; bases outside gene matches: 11. CDR3 size: 18 residues. Germline CDR1 and CDR2: LNHNV and YYDKDF (reference sequence). In DNA, the CDR3 is TGTGCCACCAGCAGAGATGGGAGGACAGGGCGTGCAAATTCACCCCTCCACTTT. Translated, it gives CATSRDGRTGRANSPLHF.

The V gene is TRBV14, the J gene TRBJ2-5; D is possibly TRBD2 (5 bases). The germline CDR1 and CDR2 sequences are SGHDN and FVKESK. The CDR3 is made up of 14 amino acids. Trimming pared 4 bases from V and 7 bases from J, leaving 16 bases between. The CDR3 DNA sequence: TGTGCCAGCAGCCTGAGGGCGGGTCCGGCGACCCAGTACTTC. Encoded protein: CASSLRAGPATQYF.

This rearrangement joins TRBV2 to TRBJ1-6; 7 bases align to TRBD1. This CDR3 is built from 14 residues. Trimming removed 4 bases from V and 4 bases from J; junction bases left unmatched: 1. Germline V gives CDR1 SNHLY, CDR2 FYNNEI. Here the CDR3 reads CASSVGQYNSPLHF. In DNA, the CDR3 is TGTGCCAGCAGTGTGGGACAGTATAATTCACCCCTCCACTTT.

This chain links TRBV29-1 with TRBJ2-5; 9 bases align to TRBD2. After removal of 5 bases from V and 1 base from J, the junction contained 2 bases not matched to a gene. CDR1 SQVTM and CDR2 ANQGSEA come from the germline V gene. The CDR3 is 13 amino acids. The DNA of the CDR3 is TGCAGCGTTCGTAGCGGGGGCCAAGAGACCCAGTACTTC. This encodes CSVRSGGQETQYF. The full variable domain, its missing parts supplied by reference TRBV29-1 and TRBJ2-5, is SAVISQKPSRDICQRGTSLTIQCQVDSQVTMMFWYRQQPGQSLTLIATANQGSEATYESGFVIDKFPISRPNLTFSTLTVSNMSPEDSSIYLCSVRSGGQETQYFGPGTRLLVL.

This clone was seen repeatedly, ten times or more. The V gene is TRBV24-1, the J gene TRBJ1-5; 8 bases agree with TRBD1. V dropped 4 bases and J dropped 5; count of bases not matched to a gene: 3. Germline CDR1 KGHDR, CDR2 SFDVKD. The CDR3 totals 14 residues. CDR3: CATSEGQEYQPQHF. The CDR3 region has the DNA TGTGCCACCAGTGAGGGACAGGAGTATCAGCCCCAGCATTTT.

The chain employs TRBV29-1 and TRBJ1-1, with D perhaps matching TRBD1 (5 bases). The germline CDR1 and CDR2 sequences are SQVTM and ANQGSEA. V was cut by 1 base and J by 1 base, with 10 bases left in between. The CDR3 runs to 14 residues. The CDR3 nucleotides read TGCAGCGTTGAAGGTCAGGGCAGGAACACTGAAGCTTTCTTT. It is translated as CSVEGQGRNTEAFF.

This CDR3 is CASSLGGGSNTGELFF. CDR3 nucleotide sequence: TGCGCCAGCAGCTTGGGAGGGGGCTCGAACACCGGGGAGCTGTTTTTT. This chain links TRBV5-1 with TRBJ2-2, with 7 bases lining up with TRBD1. Germline V gives CDR1 SGHRS, CDR2 YFSETQ. V lost 0 bases to trimming and J lost 0 bases; unmatched junction nucleotides: 2. This CDR3 is built from 16 residues.

J is TRBJ2-7 and V is TRBV20-1; D might be TRBD1 (5 bases). Germline assignment: CDR1 DFQATT and CDR2 SNEGSKA (reference sequence). V was shortened by 3 bases and J by 0 bases, with 12 bases between the two germline ends. The CDR3 has 14 residues. CDR3 bases: TGCAGTGCTAGTTGGGCAGGGCGCTCCTACGAGCAGTACTTC. Protein product: CSASWAGRSYEQYF.

The chain is built from TRBV28 and TRBJ2-5; 9 bases align to TRBD1. This CDR3 is 15 amino acids long. J gave up 3 bases and V 4 bases, and 6 bases lay outside the gene matches. Germline assignment: CDR1 MDHEN and CDR2 SYDVKM. CDR3 coding DNA: TGTGCCAGCAGTTGGACAGGGGTTGAGAAAGAGACCCAGTACTTC. This codes for CASSWTGVEKETQYF. Full variable domain (rest looked up from reference TRBV28 and TRBJ2-5): DVKVTQSSRYLVKRTGEKVFLECVQDMDHENMFWYRQDPGLGLRLIYFSYDVKMKEKGDIPEGYSVSREKKERFSLILESASTNQTSMYLCASSWTGVEKETQYFGPGTRLLVL.

A word on this clone: Other DNA sequences in the sample encode the same CDR3. The V call is TRBV5-1, the J call TRBJ1-1; 9 positions agree with TRBD1. V lost 4 bases and J lost 5; bases outside the gene matches: 9. This CDR3 has 15 amino acids. Germline CDR1 SGHRS, CDR2 YFSETQ. CDR3 protein: CASSGGGTGRTEAFF. CDR3 coding DNA: TGCGCCAGCAGCGGTGGGGGGACAGGGAGAACTGAAGCTTTCTTT. Variable domain in full (rest from reference TRBV5-1 and TRBJ1-1): KAGVTQTPRYLIKTRGQQVTLSCSPISGHRSVSWYQQTPGQGLQFLFEYFSETQRNKGNFPGRFSGRQFSNSRSEMNVSTLELGDSALYLCASSGGGTGRTEAFFGQGTRLTVV.

The rearrangement links TRBV5-6 to TRBJ1-4; 8 nucleotides line up with TRBD1. Germline CDR1 is SGHDT and CDR2 is YYEEEE. The CDR3 contains 14 residues. V shed 2 bases and J 8 bases; nucleotides not matched to a gene: 5. As DNA, the CDR3 is TGTGCCAGCAGCTTTCAGGGGGCTCGGGAAAAACTGTTTTTT. This codes for CASSFQGAREKLFF.

V usage is TRBV3-1 (or the pseudogene TRBV3-2) and J usage is TRBJ1-2; TRBD1 matches 7 bases. The CDR3 runs to 15 residues. The V and J ends lost 4 bases and 4 bases, in that order; junction bases with no gene match: 9. Germline CDR1 LGHDT, CDR2 YNNKEL (reference sequence). The CDR3 here is CASSPRDRASYGYTF. In DNA form, the CDR3 reads TGTGCCAGCAGCCCGCGGGACAGAGCTTCCTATGGCTACACCTTC.